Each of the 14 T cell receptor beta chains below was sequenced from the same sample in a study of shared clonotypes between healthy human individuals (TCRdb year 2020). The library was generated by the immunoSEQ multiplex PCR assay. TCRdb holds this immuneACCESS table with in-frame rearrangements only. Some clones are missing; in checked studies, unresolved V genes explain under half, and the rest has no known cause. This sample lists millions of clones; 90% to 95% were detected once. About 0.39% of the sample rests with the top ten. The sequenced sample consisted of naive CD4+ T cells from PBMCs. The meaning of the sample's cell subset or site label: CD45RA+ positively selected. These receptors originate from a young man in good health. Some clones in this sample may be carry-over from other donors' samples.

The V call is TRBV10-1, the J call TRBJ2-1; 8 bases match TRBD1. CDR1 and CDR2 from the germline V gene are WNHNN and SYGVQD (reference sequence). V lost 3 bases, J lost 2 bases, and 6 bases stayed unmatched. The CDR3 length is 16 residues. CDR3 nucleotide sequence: TGCGCCAGCAGTGATACCCGGGACAGGACCTACAATGAGCAGTTCTTC. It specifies CASSDTRDRTYNEQFF.

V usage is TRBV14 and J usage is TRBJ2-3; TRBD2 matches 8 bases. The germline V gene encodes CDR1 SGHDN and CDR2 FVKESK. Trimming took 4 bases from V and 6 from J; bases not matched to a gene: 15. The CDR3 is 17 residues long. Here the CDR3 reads CASSPYRAGVVWDTQYF. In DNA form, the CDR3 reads TGTGCCAGCAGCCCCTATAGAGCGGGAGTAGTGTGGGATACGCAGTATTTT. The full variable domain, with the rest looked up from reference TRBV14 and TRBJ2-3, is EAGVTQFPSHSVIEKGQTVTLRCDPISGHDNLYWYRRVMGKEIKFLLHFVKESKQDESGMPNNRFLAERTGGTYSTLKVQPAELEDSGVYFCASSPYRAGVVWDTQYFGPGTRLTVL.

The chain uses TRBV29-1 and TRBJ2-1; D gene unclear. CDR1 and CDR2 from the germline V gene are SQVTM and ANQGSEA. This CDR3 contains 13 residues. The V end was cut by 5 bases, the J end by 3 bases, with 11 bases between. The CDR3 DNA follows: TGCAGCGTTCTGAGTAGCTTCTACAATGAGCAGTTCTTC. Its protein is CSVLSSFYNEQFF.

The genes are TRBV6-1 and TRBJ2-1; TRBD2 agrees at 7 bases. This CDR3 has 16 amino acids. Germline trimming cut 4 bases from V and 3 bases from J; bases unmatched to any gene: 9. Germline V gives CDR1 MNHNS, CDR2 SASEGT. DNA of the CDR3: TGTGCCAGCAGTGCTGAGACTAGCATTCTCTACAATGAGCAGTTCTTC. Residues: CASSAETSILYNEQFF.

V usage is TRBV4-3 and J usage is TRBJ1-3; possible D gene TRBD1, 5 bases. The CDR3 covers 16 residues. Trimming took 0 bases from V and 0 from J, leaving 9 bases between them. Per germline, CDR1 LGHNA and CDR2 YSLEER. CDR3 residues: CASSQEQGRSGNTIYF. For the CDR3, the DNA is TGCGCCAGCAGCCAAGAGCAGGGACGCTCTGGAAACACCATATATTTT.

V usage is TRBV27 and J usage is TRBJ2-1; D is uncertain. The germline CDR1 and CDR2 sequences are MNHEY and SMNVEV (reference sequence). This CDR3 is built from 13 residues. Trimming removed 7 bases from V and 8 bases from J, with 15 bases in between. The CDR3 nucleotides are TGTGCCAGCACTCCAAACATAGGCGATGAGCAGTTCTTC. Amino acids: CASTPNIGDEQFF.

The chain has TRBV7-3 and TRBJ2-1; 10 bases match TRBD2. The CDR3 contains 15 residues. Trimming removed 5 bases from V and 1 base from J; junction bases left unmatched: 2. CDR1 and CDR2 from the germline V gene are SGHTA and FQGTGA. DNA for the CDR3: TGTGCCAGCAGCCAGGGACTAGCGTCCTACAATGAGCAGTTCTTC. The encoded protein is CASSQGLASYNEQFF.

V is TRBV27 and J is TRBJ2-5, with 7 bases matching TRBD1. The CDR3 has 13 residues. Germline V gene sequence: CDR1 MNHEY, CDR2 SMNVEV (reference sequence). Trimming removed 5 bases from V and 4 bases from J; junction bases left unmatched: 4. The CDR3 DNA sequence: TGTGCCAGCAGTCTCAACAGGGGAGAGACCCAGTACTTC. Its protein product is CASSLNRGETQYF.

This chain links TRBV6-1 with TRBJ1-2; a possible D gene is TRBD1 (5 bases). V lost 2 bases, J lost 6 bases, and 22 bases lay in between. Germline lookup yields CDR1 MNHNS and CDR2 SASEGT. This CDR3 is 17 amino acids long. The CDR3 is CASSEFGAPSVEDGYTF. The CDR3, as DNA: TGTGCCAGCAGTGAATTCGGGGCACCTTCGGTAGAGGATGGCTACACCTTC.

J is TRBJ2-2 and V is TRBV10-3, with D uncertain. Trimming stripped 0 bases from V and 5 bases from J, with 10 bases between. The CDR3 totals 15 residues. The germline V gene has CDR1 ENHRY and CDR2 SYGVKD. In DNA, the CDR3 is TGTGCCATCAGTGAGTCGATTGGCATAACCGGGGAGCTGTTTTTT. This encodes CAISESIGITGELFF.

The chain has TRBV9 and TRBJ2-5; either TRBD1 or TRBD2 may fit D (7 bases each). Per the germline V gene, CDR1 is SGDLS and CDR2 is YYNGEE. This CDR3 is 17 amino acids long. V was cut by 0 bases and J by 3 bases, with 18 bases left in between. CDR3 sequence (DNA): TGTGCCAGCAGCGTAGGGGTCTCGGGGGGACAGAAAGAGACCCAGTACTTC. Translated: CASSVGVSGGQKETQYF. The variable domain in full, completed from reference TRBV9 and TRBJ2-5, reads DSGVTQTPKHLITATGQRVTLRCSPRSGDLSVYWYQQSLDQGLQFLIQYYNGEERAKGNILERFSAQQFPDLHSELNLSSLELGDSALYFCASSVGVSGGQKETQYFGPGTRLLVL.

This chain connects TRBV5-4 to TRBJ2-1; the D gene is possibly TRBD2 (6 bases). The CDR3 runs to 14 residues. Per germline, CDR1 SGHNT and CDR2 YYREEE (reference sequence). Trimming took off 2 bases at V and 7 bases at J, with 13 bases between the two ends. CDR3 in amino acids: CASSFTGVVNEQFF. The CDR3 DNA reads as TGTGCCAGCAGCTTTACGGGAGTAGTTAATGAGCAGTTCTTC.

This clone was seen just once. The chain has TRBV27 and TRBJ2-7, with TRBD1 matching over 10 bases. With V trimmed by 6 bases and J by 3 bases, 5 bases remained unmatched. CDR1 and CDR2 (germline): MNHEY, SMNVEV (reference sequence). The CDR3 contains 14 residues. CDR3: CASRKWDRGYEQYF. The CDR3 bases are TGTGCCAGCAGGAAGTGGGACAGGGGCTACGAGCAGTACTTC.

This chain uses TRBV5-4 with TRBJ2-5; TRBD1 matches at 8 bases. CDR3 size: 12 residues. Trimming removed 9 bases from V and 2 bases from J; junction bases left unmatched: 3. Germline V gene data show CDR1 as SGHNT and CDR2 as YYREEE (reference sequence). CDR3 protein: CATRTGQETQYF. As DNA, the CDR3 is TGTGCCACCAGGACAGGGCAAGAGACCCAGTACTTC.